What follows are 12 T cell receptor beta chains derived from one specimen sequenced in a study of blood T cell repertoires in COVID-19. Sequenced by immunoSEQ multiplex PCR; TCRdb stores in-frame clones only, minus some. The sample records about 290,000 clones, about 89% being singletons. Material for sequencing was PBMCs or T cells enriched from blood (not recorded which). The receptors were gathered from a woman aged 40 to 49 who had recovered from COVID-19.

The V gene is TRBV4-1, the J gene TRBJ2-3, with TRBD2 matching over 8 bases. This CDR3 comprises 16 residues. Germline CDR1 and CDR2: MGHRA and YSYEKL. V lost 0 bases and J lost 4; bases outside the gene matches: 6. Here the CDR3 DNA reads TGCGCCAGCAGCCAAGAACGGGAGGGCCCTCCAGATACGCAGTATTTT. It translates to CASSQEREGPPDTQYF.

CDR3 in DNA: TGTGCCAGTAGACCCCCCCCGGGAGGCTATGAAAAACTGTTTTTT. Translation gives CASRPPPGGYEKLFF. This chain uses TRBV19 with TRBJ1-4; D is unresolved. V was trimmed by 6 bases and J by 6 bases, leaving 17 bases between them. Per the germline V gene, CDR1 is LNHDA and CDR2 is SQIVND (reference sequence). This CDR3 contains 15 residues.

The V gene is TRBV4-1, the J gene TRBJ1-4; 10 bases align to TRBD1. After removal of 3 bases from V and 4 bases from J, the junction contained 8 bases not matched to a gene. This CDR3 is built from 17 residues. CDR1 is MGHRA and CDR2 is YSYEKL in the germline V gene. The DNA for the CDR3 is TGCGCCAGCAGCCACCCTGACAGGGGGCGAGATAATGAAAAACTGTTTTTT. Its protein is CASSHPDRGRDNEKLFF.

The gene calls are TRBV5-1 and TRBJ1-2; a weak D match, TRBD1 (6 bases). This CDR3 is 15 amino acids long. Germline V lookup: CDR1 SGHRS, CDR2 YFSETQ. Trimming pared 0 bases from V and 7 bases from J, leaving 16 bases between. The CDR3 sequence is CASSLGAGALFGYTF. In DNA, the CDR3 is TGCGCCAGCAGCTTGGGGGCAGGGGCCCTTTTTGGCTACACCTTC.

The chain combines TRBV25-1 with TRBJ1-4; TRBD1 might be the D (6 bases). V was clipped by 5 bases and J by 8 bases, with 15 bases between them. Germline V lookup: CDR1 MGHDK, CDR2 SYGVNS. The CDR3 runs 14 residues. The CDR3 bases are TGTGCCAGCAGTTTCACAGGGCAGTGGGAAAAACTGTTTTTT. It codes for CASSFTGQWEKLFF. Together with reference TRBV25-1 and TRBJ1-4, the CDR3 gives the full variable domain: EADIYQTPRYLVIGTGKKITLECSQTMGHDKMYWYQQDPGMELHLIHYSYGVNSTEKGDLSSESTVSRIRTEHFPLTLESARPSHTSQYLCASSFTGQWEKLFFGSGTQLSVL.

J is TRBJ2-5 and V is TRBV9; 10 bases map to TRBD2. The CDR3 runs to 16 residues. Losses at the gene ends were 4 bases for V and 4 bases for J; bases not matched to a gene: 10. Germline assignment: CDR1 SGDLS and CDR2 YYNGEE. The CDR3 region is CASSTMSGRVGETQYF. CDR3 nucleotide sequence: TGTGCCAGCAGCACGATGAGCGGGAGGGTAGGAGAGACCCAGTACTTC.

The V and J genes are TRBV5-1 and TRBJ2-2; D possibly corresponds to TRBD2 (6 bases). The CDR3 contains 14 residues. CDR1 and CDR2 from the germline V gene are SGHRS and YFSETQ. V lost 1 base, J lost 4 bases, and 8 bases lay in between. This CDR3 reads CASSLSSVTGELFF. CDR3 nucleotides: TGCGCCAGCAGCTTGTCTAGCGTCACCGGGGAGCTGTTTTTT.

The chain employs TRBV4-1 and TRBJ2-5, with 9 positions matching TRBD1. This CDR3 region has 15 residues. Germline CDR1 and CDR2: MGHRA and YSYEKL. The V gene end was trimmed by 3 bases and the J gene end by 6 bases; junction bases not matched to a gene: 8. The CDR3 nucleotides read TGCGCCAGCAGCCAGGCGGGACAGGGTGGGAAGACCCAGTACTTC. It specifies CASSQAGQGGKTQYF.

The CDR3 region is CASTLGARTDTQYF. In nucleotides, the CDR3 is TGTGCCAGCACCTTAGGGGCGCGCACAGATACGCAGTATTTT. The rearrangement links TRBV5-4 to TRBJ2-3; weak D call: TRBD1 (5 bases). The CDR3 totals 14 residues. Germline-derived CDR1 and CDR2 are SGHNT and YYREEE (reference sequence). V lost 6 bases and J 1 base, leaving 12 bases between the germline ends.

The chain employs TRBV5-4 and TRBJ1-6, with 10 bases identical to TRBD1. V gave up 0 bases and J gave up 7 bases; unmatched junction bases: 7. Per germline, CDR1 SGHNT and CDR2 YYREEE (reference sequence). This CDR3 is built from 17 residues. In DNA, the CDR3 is TGTGCCAGCAGCTTGGGTCCGGGACAGGGGTCCAATTCACCCCTCCACTTT. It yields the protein CASSLGPGQGSNSPLHF.

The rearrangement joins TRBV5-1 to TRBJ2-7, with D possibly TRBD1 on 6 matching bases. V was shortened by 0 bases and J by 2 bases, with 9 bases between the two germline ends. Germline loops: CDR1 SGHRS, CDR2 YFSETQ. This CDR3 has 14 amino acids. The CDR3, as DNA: TGCGCCAGCAGCTTGGCAGGGGATGCCTACGAGCAGTACTTC. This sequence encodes CASSLAGDAYEQYF.

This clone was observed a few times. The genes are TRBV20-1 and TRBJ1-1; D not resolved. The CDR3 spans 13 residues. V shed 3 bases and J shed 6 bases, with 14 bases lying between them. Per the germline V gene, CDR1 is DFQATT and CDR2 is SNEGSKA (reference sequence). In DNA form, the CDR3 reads TGCAGTGCTAGTATTGGGGTCGGGGCTGAAGCTTTCTTT. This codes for CSASIGVGAEAFF.